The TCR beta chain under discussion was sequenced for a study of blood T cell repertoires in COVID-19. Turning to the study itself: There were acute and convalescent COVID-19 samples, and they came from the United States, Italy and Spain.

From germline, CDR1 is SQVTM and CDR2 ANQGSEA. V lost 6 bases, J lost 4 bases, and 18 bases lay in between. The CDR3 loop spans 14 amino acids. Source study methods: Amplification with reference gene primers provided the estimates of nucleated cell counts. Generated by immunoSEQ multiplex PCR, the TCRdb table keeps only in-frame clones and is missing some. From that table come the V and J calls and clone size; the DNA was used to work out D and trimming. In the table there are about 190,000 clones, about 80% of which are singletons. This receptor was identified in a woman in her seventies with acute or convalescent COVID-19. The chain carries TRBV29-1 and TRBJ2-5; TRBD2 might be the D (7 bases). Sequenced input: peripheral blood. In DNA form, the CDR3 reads TGCAGCGTCCTTAGGGGGAGGGCCCCAGAGACCCAGTACTTC. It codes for CSVLRGRAPETQYF.